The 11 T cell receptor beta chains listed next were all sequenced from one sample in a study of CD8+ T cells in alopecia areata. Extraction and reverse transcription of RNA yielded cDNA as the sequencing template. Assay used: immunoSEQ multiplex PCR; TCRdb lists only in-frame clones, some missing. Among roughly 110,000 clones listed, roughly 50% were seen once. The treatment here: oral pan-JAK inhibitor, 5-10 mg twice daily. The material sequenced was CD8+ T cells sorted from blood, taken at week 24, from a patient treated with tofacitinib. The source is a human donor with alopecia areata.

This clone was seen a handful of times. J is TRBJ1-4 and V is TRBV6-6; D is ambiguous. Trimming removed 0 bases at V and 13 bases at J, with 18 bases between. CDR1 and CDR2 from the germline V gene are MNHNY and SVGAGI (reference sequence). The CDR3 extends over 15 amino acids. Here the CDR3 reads CASSYSILGPEGLFF. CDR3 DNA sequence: TGTGCCAGCAGTTACTCTATCCTGGGTCCAGAGGGACTGTTTTTT.

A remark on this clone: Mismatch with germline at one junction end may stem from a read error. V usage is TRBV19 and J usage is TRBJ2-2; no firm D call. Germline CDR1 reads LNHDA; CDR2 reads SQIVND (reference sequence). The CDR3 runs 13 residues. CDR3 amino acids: CASSIVWGGELFF. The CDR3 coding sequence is TGTGCCAGCAGTATTGTTTGGGGCGGGGAGCTGTTTTTT.

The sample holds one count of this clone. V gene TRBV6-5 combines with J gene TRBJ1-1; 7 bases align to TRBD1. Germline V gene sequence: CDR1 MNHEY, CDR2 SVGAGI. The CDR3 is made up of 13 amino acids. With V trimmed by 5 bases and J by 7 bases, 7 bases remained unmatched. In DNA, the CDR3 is TGTGCCAGCAGTCAGGGGGTTCATGGTGAAGCTTTCTTT. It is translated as CASSQGVHGEAFF.

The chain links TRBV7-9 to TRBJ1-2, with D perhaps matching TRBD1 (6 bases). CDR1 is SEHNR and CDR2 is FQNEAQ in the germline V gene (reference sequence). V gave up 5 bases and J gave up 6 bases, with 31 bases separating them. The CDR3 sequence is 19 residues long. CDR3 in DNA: TGTGCCAGCAGCCCTCTGCAACCGACAATTCCGGGACACCAGGATGGCTACACCTTC. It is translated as CASSPLQPTIPGHQDGYTF.

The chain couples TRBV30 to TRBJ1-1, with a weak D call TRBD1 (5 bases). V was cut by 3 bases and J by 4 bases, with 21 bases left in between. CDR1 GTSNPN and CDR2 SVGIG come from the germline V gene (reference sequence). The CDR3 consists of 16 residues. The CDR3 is CAWSGVPPGRGTEAFF. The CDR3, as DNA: TGTGCCTGGAGCGGGGTCCCTCCGGGGAGGGGCACTGAAGCTTTCTTT. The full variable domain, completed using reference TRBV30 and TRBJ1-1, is SQTIHQWPATLVQPVGSPLSLECTVEGTSNPNLYWYRQAAGRGLQLLFYSVGIGQISSEVPQNLSASRPQDRQFILSSKKLLLSDSGFYLCAWSGVPPGRGTEAFFGQGTRLTVV.

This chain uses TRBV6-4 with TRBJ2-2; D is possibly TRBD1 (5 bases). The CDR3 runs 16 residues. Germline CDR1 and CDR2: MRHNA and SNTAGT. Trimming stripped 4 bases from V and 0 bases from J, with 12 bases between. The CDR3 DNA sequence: TGTGCCAGCAGTGCCTCGACAGAAACGAACACCGGGGAGCTGTTTTTT. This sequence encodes CASSASTETNTGELFF.

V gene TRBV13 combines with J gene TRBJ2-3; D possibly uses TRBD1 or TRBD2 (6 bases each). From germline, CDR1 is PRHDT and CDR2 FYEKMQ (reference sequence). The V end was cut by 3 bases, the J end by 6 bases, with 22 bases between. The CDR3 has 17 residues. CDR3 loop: CASSFPSGGQEGDTQYF. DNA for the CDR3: TGTGCCAGCAGCTTCCCCTCCGGGGGCCAGGAGGGGGATACGCAGTATTTT.

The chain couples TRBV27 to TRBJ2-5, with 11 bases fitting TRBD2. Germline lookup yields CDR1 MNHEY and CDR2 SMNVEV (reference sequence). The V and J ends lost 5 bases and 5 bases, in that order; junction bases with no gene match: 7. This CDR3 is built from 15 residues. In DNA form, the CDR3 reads TGTGCCAGCAGTCCCGGGGTAGCGGGGGGGGAGACCCAGTACTTC. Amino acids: CASSPGVAGGETQYF.

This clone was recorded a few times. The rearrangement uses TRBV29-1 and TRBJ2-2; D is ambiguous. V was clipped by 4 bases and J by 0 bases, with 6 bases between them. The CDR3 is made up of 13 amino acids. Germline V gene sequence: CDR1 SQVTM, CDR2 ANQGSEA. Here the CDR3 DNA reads TGCAGCGTTGTTGGGGCGAACACCGGGGAGCTGTTTTTT. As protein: CSVVGANTGELFF.

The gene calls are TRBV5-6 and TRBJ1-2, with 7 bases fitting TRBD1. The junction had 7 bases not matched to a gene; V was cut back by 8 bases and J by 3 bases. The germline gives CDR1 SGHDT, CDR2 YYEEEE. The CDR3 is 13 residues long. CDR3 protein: CASIPQGDYGYTF. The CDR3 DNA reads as TGTGCCAGTATCCCCCAGGGGGACTATGGCTACACCTTC.

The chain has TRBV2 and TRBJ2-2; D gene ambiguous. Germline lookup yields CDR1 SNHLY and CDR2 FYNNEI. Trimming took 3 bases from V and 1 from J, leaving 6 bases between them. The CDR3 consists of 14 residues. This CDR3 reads CASSDTLNTGELFF. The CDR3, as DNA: TGTGCCAGCAGTGACACCCTGAACACCGGGGAGCTGTTTTTT.